A selection of T cell receptor beta chains follows, all from one sample in a study of OX40 agonist ivuxolimab in advanced cancers. Assay: immunoSEQ multiplex PCR; the TCRdb copy retains only in-frame clones and omits some. The sample includes approximately 58,000 clones, more than 75% of them seen just once. Specimen: CD4+ or CD8+ T cells sorted from blood, collected in a trial of the OX40 agonist ivuxolimab. Receptors originate from an adult with an advanced solid tumor such as melanoma, head and neck, liver or kidney cancer. Both conserved end residues are part of each CDR3. A D gene is named only where the DNA matches it firmly. Size is omitted from some rows. Given values are once, few, many or a class for expanded clones.

abundance,v_gene,d_gene,len,j_gene,CDR3nt,CDR3aa
NA,TRBV7-9,TRBD2,15,TRBJ2-3,TGTGCCAGCAGTCGCCGGAGCGGGAGTACAGATACGCAGTATTTT,CASSRRSGSTDTQYF
NA,TRBV7-9,TRBD1,14,TRBJ2-7,TGTGCCAGCAGCTTAGGGGCAGGGGGTTACGAGCAGTACTTC,CASSLGAGGYEQYF
few,TRBV7-2,NA,15,TRBJ2-3,TGTGCCAGCAGCCCAGGCCTGCCAAGCACAGATACGCAGTATTTT,CASSPGLPSTDTQYF
NA,TRBV30,NA,13,TRBJ1-5,TGTGCCTGGAGTTTAAAGGGGAATCAGCCCCAGCATTTT,CAWSLKGNQPQHF
NA,TRBV19,NA,15,TRBJ2-7,TGTGCCAGTAGTATAATGGGTCAACGGGATTACGAGCAGTACTTC,CASSIMGQRDYEQYF
NA,TRBV2,NA,14,TRBJ2-2,TGTGCCAGCAGTGAAAGCCCGAACACCGGGGAGCTGTTTTTT,CASSESPNTGELFF
NA,TRBV11-3,NA,16,TRBJ2-3,TGTGCCAGCAGCTATGGGGGGCTAGCGGGCACAGATACGCAGTATTTT,CASSYGGLAGTDTQYF
few,TRBV27,TRBD2,16,TRBJ2-6,TGTGCCAGCAGTGGGGGGGTCCTCTCTGGGGCCAACGTCCTGACTTTC,CASSGGVLSGANVLTF
medium-sized,TRBV7-8,NA,14,TRBJ1-2,TGTGCCAGCAGCTTTGGGGGAAGCTTCTATGGCTACACCTTC,CASSFGGSFYGYTF
NA,TRBV27,TRBD1,14,TRBJ1-1,TGTGCCAGCAGTAGGACAGGGAGGGACACTGAAGCTTTCTTT,CASSRTGRDTEAFF
NA,TRBV7-9,TRBD2,14,TRBJ2-1,TGTGCCAGCAGCTGGACTAGCGGGAAGGATGAGCAGTTCTTC,CASSWTSGKDEQFF
NA,TRBV18,NA,13,TRBJ2-7,TGTGCCAGCTCACCAACGGGGATGTACGAGCAGTACTTC,CASSPTGMYEQYF
NA,TRBV7-9,TRBD2,14,TRBJ2-5,TGTGCCAGCAGTCTACGGACTAGTCAAGGGACCCAGTACTTC,CASSLRTSQGTQYF
NA,TRBV7-9,TRBD1,14,TRBJ1-1,TGTGCCAGCAGCCCCGGACAGGAAACCACTGAAGCTTTCTTT,CASSPGQETTEAFF
once,TRBV19,TRBD1,16,TRBJ1-2,TGTGCCAGTACTCAATCGGGGGACAGGGGAGTTCGGGGCTACACCTTC,CASTQSGDRGVRGYTF
NA,TRBV7-9,NA,15,TRBJ1-1,TGTGCCAGCACCCAGGAGGGGCTAGGGAACACTGAAGCTTTCTTT,CASTQEGLGNTEAFF